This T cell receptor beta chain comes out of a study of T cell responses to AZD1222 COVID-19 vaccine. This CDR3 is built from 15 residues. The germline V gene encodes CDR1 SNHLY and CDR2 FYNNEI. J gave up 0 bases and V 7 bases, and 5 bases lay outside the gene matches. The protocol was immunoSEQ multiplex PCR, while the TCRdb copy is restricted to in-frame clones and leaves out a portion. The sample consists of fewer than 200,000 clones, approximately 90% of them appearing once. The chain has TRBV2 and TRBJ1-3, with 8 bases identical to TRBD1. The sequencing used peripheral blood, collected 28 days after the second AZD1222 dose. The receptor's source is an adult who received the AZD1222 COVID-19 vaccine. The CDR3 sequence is CASTGDRYSGNTIYF. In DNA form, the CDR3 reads TGTGCCAGCACGGGGGACAGGTACTCTGGAAACACCATATATTTT. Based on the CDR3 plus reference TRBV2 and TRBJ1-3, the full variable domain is EPEVTQTPSHQVTQMGQEVILRCVPISNHLYFYWYRQILGQKVEFLVSFYNNEISEKSEIFDDQFSVERPDGSNFTLKIRSTKLEDSAMYFCASTGDRYSGNTIYFGEGSWLTVV.